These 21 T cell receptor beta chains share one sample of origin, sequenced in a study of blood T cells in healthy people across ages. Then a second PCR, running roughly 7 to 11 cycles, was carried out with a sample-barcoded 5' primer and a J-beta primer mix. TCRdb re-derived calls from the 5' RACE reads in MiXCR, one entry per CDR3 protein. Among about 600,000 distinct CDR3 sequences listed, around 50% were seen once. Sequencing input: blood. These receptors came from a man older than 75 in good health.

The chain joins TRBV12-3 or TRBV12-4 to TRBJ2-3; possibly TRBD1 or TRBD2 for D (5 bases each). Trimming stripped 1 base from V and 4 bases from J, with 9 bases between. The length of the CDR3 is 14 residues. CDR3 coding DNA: TGTGCCAGCAGTTTAGGGGGGAACGCAGATACGCAGTATTTT. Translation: CASSLGGNADTQYF.

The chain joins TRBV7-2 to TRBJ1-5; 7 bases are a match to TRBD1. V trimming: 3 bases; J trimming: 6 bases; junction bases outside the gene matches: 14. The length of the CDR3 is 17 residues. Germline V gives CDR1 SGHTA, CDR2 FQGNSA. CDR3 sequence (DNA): TGTGCCAGCAGCTTTTTTCGACAGACAGGGAGTGGTCAGCCCCAGCATTTT. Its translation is CASSFFRQTGSGQPQHF.

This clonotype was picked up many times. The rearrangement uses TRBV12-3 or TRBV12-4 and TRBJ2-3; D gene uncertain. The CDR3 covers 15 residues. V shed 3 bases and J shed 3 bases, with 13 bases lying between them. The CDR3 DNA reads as TGTGCCAGCAGTTTTGGAACAGTGGGGACAGATACGCAGTATTTT. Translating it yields CASSFGTVGTDTQYF.

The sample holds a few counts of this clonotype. The CDR3 nucleotides are TGTGCCAGCACCTTGATTAGGAATGAGCAGTTCTTC. It yields the protein CASTLIRNEQFF. This chain joins TRBV2 and TRBJ2-1; D is unclear. The CDR3 contains 12 residues. V was pared by 7 bases and J by 7 bases, with 11 bases between. The V gene's germline CDR1 is SNHLY and CDR2 FYNNEI.

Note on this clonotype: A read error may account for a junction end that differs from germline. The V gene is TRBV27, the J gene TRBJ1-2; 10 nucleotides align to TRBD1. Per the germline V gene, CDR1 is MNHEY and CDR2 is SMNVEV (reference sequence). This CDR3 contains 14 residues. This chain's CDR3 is CASSLSGQGGGYTF. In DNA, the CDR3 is TGTGCCAGCAGTCTATCAGGACAGGGGGGTGGCTACACCTTC.

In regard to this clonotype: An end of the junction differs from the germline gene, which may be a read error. The CDR3 sequence is CACSSRGRQETQYF. The DNA for the CDR3 is TGCGCCTGCAGCTCCCGGGGCCGACAAGAGACCCAGTACTTC. The chain employs TRBV5-1 and TRBJ2-5, with D possibly being TRBD1 or TRBD2 (5 bases each). The germline V gene has CDR1 SGHRS and CDR2 YFSETQ. The CDR3 has 14 amino acids.

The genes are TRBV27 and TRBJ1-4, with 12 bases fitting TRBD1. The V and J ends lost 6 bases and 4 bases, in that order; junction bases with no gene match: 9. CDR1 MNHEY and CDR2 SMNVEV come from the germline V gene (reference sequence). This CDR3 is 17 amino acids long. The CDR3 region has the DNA TGTGCCAGCAGCTCTCTGGGACAGGGGGCAGGTAATGAAAAACTGTTTTTT. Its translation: CASSSLGQGAGNEKLFF.

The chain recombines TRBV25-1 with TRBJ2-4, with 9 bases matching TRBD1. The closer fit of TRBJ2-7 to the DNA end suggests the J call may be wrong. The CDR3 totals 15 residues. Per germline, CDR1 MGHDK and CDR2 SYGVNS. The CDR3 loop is CASSDAGTGSYEQYF. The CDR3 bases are TGTGCCAGCAGTGATGCCGGGACAGGGTCTTACGAGCAGTACTTC.

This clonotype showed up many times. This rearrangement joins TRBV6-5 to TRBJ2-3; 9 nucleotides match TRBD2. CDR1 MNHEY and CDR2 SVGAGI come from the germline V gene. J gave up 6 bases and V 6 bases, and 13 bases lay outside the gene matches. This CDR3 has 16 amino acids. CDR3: CASRLSPGLASDTQYF. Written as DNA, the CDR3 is TGTGCCAGCAGACTCTCCCCGGGACTAGCAAGCGATACGCAGTATTTT.

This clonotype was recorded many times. The CDR3 spells CASSGARNALYGYTF. The CDR3 bases are TGTGCCAGCAGCGGTGCCCGGAATGCCCTTTATGGCTACACCTTC. The V gene is TRBV9, the J gene TRBJ1-2; D remains unclear. The germline CDR1 and CDR2 sequences are SGDLS and YYNGEE. V lost 3 bases, J lost 5 bases, and 17 bases lay in between. The CDR3 spans 15 residues.

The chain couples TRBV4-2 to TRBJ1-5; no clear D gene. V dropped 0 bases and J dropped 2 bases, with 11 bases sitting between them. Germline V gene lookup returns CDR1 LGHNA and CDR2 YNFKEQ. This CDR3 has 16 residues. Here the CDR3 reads CASSQEATHGNQPQHF. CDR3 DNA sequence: TGTGCCAGCAGCCAAGAAGCCACCCACGGCAATCAGCCCCAGCATTTT.

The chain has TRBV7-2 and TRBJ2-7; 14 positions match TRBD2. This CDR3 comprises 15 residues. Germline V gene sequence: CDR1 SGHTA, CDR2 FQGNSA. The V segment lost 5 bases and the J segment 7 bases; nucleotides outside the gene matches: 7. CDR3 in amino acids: CASSPGLAGVEEQYF. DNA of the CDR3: TGTGCCAGCAGCCCGGGACTAGCGGGAGTTGAAGAGCAGTACTTC.

The CDR3 loop is CASSFLPGQGGTQYF. The CDR3 nucleotides are TGTGCCAGCAGTTTCCTCCCGGGACAGGGGGGGACCCAGTACTTC. The chain has TRBV28 and TRBJ2-5, with 11 bases lining up with TRBD1. The CDR3 runs to 15 residues. V shed 3 bases, J shed 7 bases, and the junction held 7 bases outside the gene matches. CDR1 and CDR2 from the germline V gene are MDHEN and SYDVKM.

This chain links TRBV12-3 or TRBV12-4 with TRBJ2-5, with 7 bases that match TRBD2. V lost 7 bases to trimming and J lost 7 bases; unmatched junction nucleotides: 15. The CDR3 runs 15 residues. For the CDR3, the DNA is TGTGCCAGCACCTCGACCGGGGGGACTGTGGGGACCCAGTACTTC. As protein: CASTSTGGTVGTQYF.

CDR3 amino acids: CSAMEGSVPQEFF. CDR3 DNA sequence: TGCAGTGCTATGGAGGGCTCGGTACCGCAAGAGTTCTTC. The chain recombines TRBV20-1 with TRBJ2-1, with D tentatively TRBD2 (6 bases). CDR1 is DFQATT, CDR2 SNEGSKA, per germline (reference sequence). Deletions cut 4 bases from V and 14 bases from J, with 21 bases between. The CDR3 consists of 13 residues.

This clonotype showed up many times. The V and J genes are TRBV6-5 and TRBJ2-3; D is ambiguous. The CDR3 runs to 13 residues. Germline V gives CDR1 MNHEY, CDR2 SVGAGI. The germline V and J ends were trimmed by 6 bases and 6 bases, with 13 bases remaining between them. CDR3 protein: CASRTDQGDTQYF. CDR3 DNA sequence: TGTGCCAGCAGGACCGATCAAGGGGATACGCAGTATTTT.

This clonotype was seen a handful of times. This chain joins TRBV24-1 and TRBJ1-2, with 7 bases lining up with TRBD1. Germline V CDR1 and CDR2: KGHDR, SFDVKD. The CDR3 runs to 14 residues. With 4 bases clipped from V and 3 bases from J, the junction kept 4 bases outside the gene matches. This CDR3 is CATSDTDRDYGYTF. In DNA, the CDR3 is TGTGCCACCAGTGACACCGACAGGGACTATGGCTACACCTTC.

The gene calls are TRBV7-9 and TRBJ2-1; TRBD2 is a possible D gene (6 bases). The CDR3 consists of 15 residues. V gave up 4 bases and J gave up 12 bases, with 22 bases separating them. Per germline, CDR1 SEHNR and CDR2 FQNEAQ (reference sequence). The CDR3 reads CASSSPPGATIGQFF. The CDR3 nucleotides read TGTGCCAGCAGCTCACCTCCGGGAGCTACCATTGGGCAGTTCTTC. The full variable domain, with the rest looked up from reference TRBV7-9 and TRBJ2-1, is DTGVSQNPRHKITKRGQNVTFRCDPISEHNRLYWYRQTLGQGPEFLTYFQNEAQLEKSRLLSDRFSAERPKGSFSTLEIQRTEQGDSAMYLCASSSPPGATIGQFFGPGTRLTVL.

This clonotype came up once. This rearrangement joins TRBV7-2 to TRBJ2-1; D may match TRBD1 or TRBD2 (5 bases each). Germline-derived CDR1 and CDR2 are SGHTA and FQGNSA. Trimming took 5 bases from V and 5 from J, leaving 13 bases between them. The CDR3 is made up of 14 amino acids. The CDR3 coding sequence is TGTGCCAGCAGCGGTCGGACGGGACACAATGAGCAGTTCTTC. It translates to CASSGRTGHNEQFF.

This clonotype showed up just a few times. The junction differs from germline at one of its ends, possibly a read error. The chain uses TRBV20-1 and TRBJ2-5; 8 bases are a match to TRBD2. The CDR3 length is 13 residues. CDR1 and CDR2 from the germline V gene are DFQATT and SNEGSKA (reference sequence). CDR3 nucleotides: TGCGGTGCTAGAAGCGGGGGATACAATGAGCAGTACTTC. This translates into CGARSGGYNEQYF.

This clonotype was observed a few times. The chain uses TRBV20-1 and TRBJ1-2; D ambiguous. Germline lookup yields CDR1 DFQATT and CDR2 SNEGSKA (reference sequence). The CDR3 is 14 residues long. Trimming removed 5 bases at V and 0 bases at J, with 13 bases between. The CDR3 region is CSAPRTLANYGYTF. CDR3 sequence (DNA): TGCAGTGCTCCTCGGACTCTAGCTAACTATGGCTACACCTTC.